The text below deals with one T cell receptor (beta chain). Its specificity is unknown. These data originate in a study of Ad26.COV2.S vaccination and SARS-CoV-2 variants. Study information: Ad26.COV2.S, an intramuscular injection, was given once or twice 56 days apart. Study-level findings and limits: Overall T cell responses may have been underestimated by the analyses of TCR breadth and depth. It was found that vaccine and placebo recipients had similar non-spike TCR breadth. Higher spike-specific TCR breadth was found in vaccine recipients than in placebo recipients.

The repertoire was sequenced with immunoSEQ multiplex PCR; TCRdb's copy has only in-frame clones and lacks some. In the table there are around 300,000 clones, more than 85% of which are singletons. J lost 2 bases, V lost 4 bases, and 8 bases had no gene match. There are 16 residues in the CDR3. CDR1 and CDR2 from the germline V gene are SEHNR and FQNEAQ (reference sequence). Noted treatment: roughly 19 received Ad26.COV2.S at low or high dose, single or two shots; about 5 received placebo; per-sample allocation not given. On day 63 after the first injection, vaccine and placebo recipients gave samples.

The rearrangement uses TRBV7-9 and TRBJ1-3, with TRBD1 identical over 7 bases. The specimen was peripheral blood, collected in a trial of Ad26.COV2.S vaccine versus placebo. This TCR derives from a person between 18 and 65 years old who received the Ad26.COV2.S COVID-19 vaccine or a placebo. CDR3 amino acids: CASSSAGGRTGNTIYF. CDR3 coding DNA: TGTGCCAGCAGCTCGGCAGGGGGTAGGACTGGAAACACCATATATTTT.